The 4 T cell receptor beta chains listed next were all sequenced from one sample in a study. TCRdb redid the calling of the RT-PCR reads with MiXCR, one entry per CDR3 protein. The repertoire holds almost 700,000 distinct CDR3 sequences, with approximately 15% as singletons. The sample consisted of memory CD4+ T cells from blood. The receptors originated from a female donor in good health, serving as a healthy control.

The sample holds a few counts of this clonotype. The chain uses TRBV20-1 and TRBJ2-5; 9 nucleotides match TRBD1. CDR1 is DFQATT, CDR2 SNEGSKA, per germline (reference sequence). This CDR3 has 15 residues. After removal of 5 bases from V and 3 bases from J, the junction contained 10 bases not matched to a gene. CDR3 sequence: CSAGKQGALEETQYF. The CDR3 nucleotides are TGCAGTGCTGGTAAACAGGGGGCGCTGGAAGAGACCCAGTACTTC.

At least ten counts were recorded for this clonotype. For the CDR3, the DNA is TGTGCCAGCAGCCGATTAACAGGGGAAGGCGACGAGCAGTACTTC. Protein sequence: CASSRLTGEGDEQYF. The V gene is TRBV14, the J gene TRBJ2-7; 7 nucleotides match TRBD1. Trimming at V came to 4 bases and at J to 5 bases, leaving 11 bases not matched to a gene. This CDR3 has 15 residues. Per germline, CDR1 SGHDN and CDR2 FVKESK. Together with reference TRBV14 and TRBJ2-7, the CDR3 gives the full variable domain: EAGVTQFPSHSVIEKGQTVTLRCDPISGHDNLYWYRRVMGKEIKFLLHFVKESKQDESGMPNNRFLAERTGGTYSTLKVQPAELEDSGVYFCASSRLTGEGDEQYFGPGTRLTVT.

There are a few counts of this clonotype. CDR3 bases: TGCAGTGCTTCTAAGTGGGGCGAGCGGGAGGGCCGAGAGACAGATACGCAGTATTTT. Protein: CSASKWGEREGRETDTQYF. The chain employs TRBV20-1 and TRBJ2-3; 10 nucleotides align to TRBD2. The V gene's germline CDR1 is DFQATT and CDR2 SNEGSKA (reference sequence). This CDR3 contains 19 residues. Trimming at V came to 5 bases and at J to 3 bases, leaving 20 bases not matched to a gene.

This clonotype was detected ten times or more. CDR3 nucleotides: TGTGCCAGCAGCGTGACCCCCGGGGCAAATGAGCAGTTCTTC. It translates to CASSVTPGANEQFF. J is TRBJ2-1 and V is TRBV7-3; D is possibly TRBD1 or TRBD2 (5 bases each). The germline CDR1 and CDR2 sequences are SGHTA and FQGTGA. This CDR3 has 14 amino acids. Trimming cost V 5 bases and J 7 bases, with 15 bases left between them.